This TCR beta chain was sequenced in a study of blood T cell repertoires in COVID-19. Study context: Some COVID-19 samples were acute and others convalescent; all came from the United States, Italy and Spain. T cells, B-cell-depleted T cells, or PBMCs supplied cDNA or gDNA.

Trimming removed 4 bases from V and 5 bases from J, with 5 bases in between. Germline-derived CDR1 and CDR2 are MNHEY and SVGEGT. The CDR3 consists of 11 residues. Original handling: Cell counts per sample came from amplifying reference gene primers. Measured with immunoSEQ multiplex PCR; TCRdb has only the in-frame clones, and not every one. The DNA gave D and trimming, while V, J and clone size come from that table. The repertoire holds over 200,000 clones, more than 75% seen once, with more than 0.95% in the top ten. The sequencing input was peripheral blood. The TCR comes from a woman in her 40s who had recovered from COVID-19. The chain uses TRBV6-2 or TRBV6-3 and TRBJ1-1; D gene ambiguous. CDR3 sequence reads: CASSWATEAFF. As DNA, the CDR3 is TGTGCCAGCAGTTGGGCGACTGAAGCTTTCTTT.